Below, 12 T cell receptor beta chains from the same sample are listed, as sequenced in a study of cytomegalovirus exposure and HLA in healthy donors. PCR amplification relied on 60 Vbeta primers (plus 13 Jbeta primers). Profiling relied on immunoSEQ multiplex PCR, and the TCRdb table lists in-frame clones only, not all of them. The sample's table shows around 75,000 clones. Sequencing was performed on PBMCs. All receptors come from a boy aged 10-17 years in good health and CMV-seronegative.

V is TRBV7-9 and J is TRBJ1-2; TRBD1 aligns across 8 bases. With V trimmed by 5 bases and J by 7 bases, 9 bases remained unmatched. CDR1 and CDR2 from the germline V gene are SEHNR and FQNEAQ (reference sequence). This CDR3 spans 14 amino acids. Written as DNA, the CDR3 is TGTGCCAGCAGCAGAGCAGGGGGCGCGTCTGGCTACACCTTC. Its protein is CASSRAGGASGYTF.

This chain's CDR3 is CASSYGTTYEQYF. The CDR3 coding sequence is TGTGCCAGCAGCTACGGGACAACCTACGAGCAGTACTTC. The V call is TRBV7-7, the J call TRBJ2-7; possibly TRBD1 for D (6 bases). The CDR3 loop spans 13 amino acids. Germline loops: CDR1 SSHAT, CDR2 FNYEAQ (reference sequence). V lost 4 bases and J lost 2, with 9 bases in between.

The J gene is TRBJ1-1, the V gene TRBV4-1; weak D call: TRBD1 (6 bases). The CDR3 runs 15 residues. Deletions cut 4 bases from V and 4 bases from J, with 16 bases between. Germline CDR1 MGHRA, CDR2 YSYEKL. The CDR3 DNA is TGCGCCAGCAGCCGCATCAGGGGATCGAGCACTGAAGCTTTCTTT. Protein: CASSRIRGSSTEAFF.

The genes are TRBV2 and TRBJ2-7, with 14 bases identical to TRBD2. Germline trimming cut 8 bases from V and 1 base from J; bases unmatched to any gene: 16. Germline values: CDR1 SNHLY, CDR2 FYNNEI. This CDR3 is built from 19 residues. The CDR3 coding sequence is TGTGCCAGCTCCCGACGACTAGCGGGGGGGCGTGGCACTTCCTACGAGCAGTACTTC. Protein product: CASSRRLAGGRGTSYEQYF.

J is TRBJ2-5 and V is TRBV5-1, with 9 bases matching TRBD1. Germline V CDR1 and CDR2: SGHRS, YFSETQ. The CDR3 is 15 residues long. Trimming took 4 bases from V and 3 from J; bases not matched to a gene: 7. The chain's CDR3 is CASSVGTGFKETQYF. The CDR3 region has the DNA TGCGCCAGCAGCGTAGGGACAGGGTTCAAAGAGACCCAGTACTTC. Variable domain in full (rest from reference TRBV5-1 and TRBJ2-5): KAGVTQTPRYLIKTRGQQVTLSCSPISGHRSVSWYQQTPGQGLQFLFEYFSETQRNKGNFPGRFSGRQFSNSRSEMNVSTLELGDSALYLCASSVGTGFKETQYFGPGTRLLVL.

The chain employs TRBV7-9 and TRBJ2-7, with 7 positions matching TRBD1. Trimming took 5 bases from V and 2 from J; bases not matched to a gene: 6. The CDR3 has 14 residues. Germline CDR1 SEHNR, CDR2 FQNEAQ (reference sequence). The CDR3 sequence is CASSRQGIAYEQYF. The CDR3 DNA follows: TGTGCCAGCAGCCGACAGGGTATCGCCTACGAGCAGTACTTC.

The V gene is TRBV5-1, the J gene TRBJ1-2; 10 bases agree with TRBD1. Germline lookup yields CDR1 SGHRS and CDR2 YFSETQ. The CDR3 has 16 amino acids. Trimming cost V 5 bases and J 8 bases; bases outside gene matches: 15. CDR3 residues: CASRPTRGTGARGYTF. In DNA form, the CDR3 reads TGCGCCAGCAGACCAACCCGAGGGACAGGGGCTCGGGGCTACACCTTC. Together with reference TRBV5-1 and TRBJ1-2, the CDR3 gives the full variable domain: KAGVTQTPRYLIKTRGQQVTLSCSPISGHRSVSWYQQTPGQGLQFLFEYFSETQRNKGNFPGRFSGRQFSNSRSEMNVSTLELGDSALYLCASRPTRGTGARGYTFGSGTRLTVV.

The chain uses TRBV19 and TRBJ2-7; 7 bases match TRBD2. J lost 7 bases, V lost 7 bases, and 7 bases had no gene match. Looked up from germline, CDR1 is LNHDA and CDR2 is SQIVND (reference sequence). The CDR3 is 12 residues long. The chain's CDR3 is CASTLPSGEQYF. The CDR3 nucleotides read TGTGCCAGTACCCTGCCTAGCGGAGAGCAGTACTTC.

This chain joins TRBV6-1 and TRBJ1-3, with D maybe TRBD1 (5 bases). The V gene lost 4 bases and the J gene lost 0 bases, with 13 bases spanning the gap. In germline, CDR1 is MNHNS, CDR2 SASEGT. This CDR3 has 16 amino acids. CDR3 bases: TGTGCCAGCAGTGTGCCAGGGACTTCCTCTGGAAACACCATATATTTT. Amino acid sequence: CASSVPGTSSGNTIYF.

This chain links TRBV4-1 with TRBJ1-2; 9 bases agree with TRBD1. Looked up from germline, CDR1 is MGHRA and CDR2 is YSYEKL. There are 15 residues in the CDR3. Trimming removed 2 bases from V and 6 bases from J; junction bases left unmatched: 7. DNA of the CDR3: TGCGCCAGCAGCCAATTTCAGGGACAGGGCGATGGCTACACCTTC. Protein product: CASSQFQGQGDGYTF.

V and J are TRBV18 and TRBJ2-3; D is unclear. The CDR3 length is 16 residues. Deletions cut 2 bases from V and 0 bases from J, with 12 bases between. CDR1 is KGHSH, CDR2 LQKENI, per germline. The CDR3 here is CASSPFHGSSTDTQYF. The DNA of the CDR3 is TGTGCCAGCTCACCATTTCACGGTTCTAGCACAGATACGCAGTATTTT.

This sequence joins TRBV7-6 and TRBJ2-3; 9 nucleotides align to TRBD2. After removal of 4 bases from V and 2 bases from J, the junction contained 7 bases not matched to a gene. Germline V gene data show CDR1 as SGHVS and CDR2 as FNYEAQ. This CDR3 spans 16 amino acids. The CDR3 loop reads CASSSLAGAITDTQYF. CDR3 bases: TGTGCCAGCAGCTCATTAGCGGGGGCTATCACAGATACGCAGTATTTT. Complete variable domain (other parts from reference TRBV7-6 and TRBJ2-3): GAGVSQSPRYKVTKRGQDVALRCDPISGHVSLYWYRQALGQGPEFLTYFNYEAQQDKSGLPNDRFSAERPEGSISTLTIQRTEQRDSAMYRCASSSLAGAITDTQYFGPGTRLTVL.